This TCR beta chain was sequenced during a study of spatial heterogeneity in lung cancer. Study in general: Researchers sequenced follow-up PBMC samples if they had them, and these came a median of roughly two years after resection. Beta-chain sequences were consistently detected more often than alpha-chain sequences.

Individual TCR cDNA molecules each bore their own unique molecular identifier. TCRdb reprocessed the 5' RACE reads with MiXCR, giving one entry per CDR3 protein. Of tens of thousands of distinct CDR3 sequences in the sample, approximately 5.6% were seen once. This CDR3 is 13 amino acids long. The ends were cut back, 4 bases at V and 1 base at J, with 10 bases in the middle. Germline-derived CDR1 and CDR2 are GTSNPN and SVGIG (reference sequence). Ten or more counts support this clonotype. Time point in this sample: blood at routine non-recurrence follow-up after resection. No cells were sorted before sequencing. The whole RNA sequenced was extracted from tumor, nontumor lung or frozen PBMC.

The chain carries TRBV30 and TRBJ1-1; the D is unclear. This sample comprised PBMCs, obtained at follow-up. This clonotype was obtained from a male donor with early-stage non-small cell lung cancer. Written as DNA, the CDR3 is TGTGCCTGGACGCGGGGTTCGAACACTGAAGCTTTCTTT. The encoded protein is CAWTRGSNTEAFF.